This T cell receptor beta chain was captured in a study of T-cell memory formation after mild COVID-19. Whole-study findings and limits: CD4+ contracting clones lay mainly in CM and EM, CD8+ ones in EMRA. The pre-infection memory compartment contained some responding clones, suggesting cross-reactive memory joined.

5'RACE with constant-segment primers yielded barcoded, UMI-tagged TCR alpha and TCR beta cDNA libraries. TCRdb re-called the 5' RACE reads with MiXCR, one entry per CDR3 protein. The sample includes roughly 170,000 distinct CDR3 sequences, less than 20% of them seen just once. Turning to this clonotype: What it binds is not known.

The CDR3 sequence is 13 residues long. Germline CDR1 reads SGHTA; CDR2 reads FQGNSA. Trimming cost V 5 bases and J 1 base, with 6 bases left between them. Sequencing was done on a sample of PBMCs or a T cell subset sorted from them (not recorded which). V and J are TRBV7-2 and TRBJ2-1, with a possible D match to TRBD2 (5 bases). This TCR came from a young man who had mild COVID-19 (a few samples of this study predate the infection). Cell type and time point are not known. The CDR3 DNA reads as TGTGCCAGCAGCGGCGGGTCCTACAATGAGCAGTTCTTC. This translates into CASSGGSYNEQFF.